This T cell receptor beta chain originates from a study of blood T cell repertoires in COVID-19. The data were produced by immunoSEQ multiplex PCR, yet TCRdb's version contains in-frame clones alone and is incomplete. The data show about 210,000 clones, 84% seen once. Germline V CDR1 and CDR2: MNHEY, SVGAGI. The CDR3 spans 14 residues. The V end lost 7 bases, the J end lost 10 bases, and 17 bases lay between the germline ends. This sequence originates from a man aged 45-65 years with active or convalescent COVID-19. This chain uses TRBV6-5 with TRBJ1-6, with unresolved D. Sequencing was performed on peripheral blood. This chain's CDR3 is CASTIRHGGSPLHF. In nucleotides, the CDR3 is TGTGCCAGCACCATTCGACATGGCGGGTCACCCCTCCACTTT.